The clone carrying this T cell receptor beta chain was seen many times. The sample comes from a study of regulatory T cells in long-lasting Graves disease. Time point meaning: newly diagnosed GD, antithyroid drugs for less than 3 months. The TCR library used RNA extracted from PBMCs. With iRepertoire HTBI primers and Arm-PCR of CDR3 regions, TCR beta libraries were built. TCRdb fed the multiplex PCR reads into MiXCR, producing one record per CDR3 protein. This sample has 440,000 or so distinct CDR3 sequences; just under 15% occur once, and the top ten carry 15% to 20%. The CDR3 totals 16 residues. V was clipped by 0 bases and J by 5 bases, with 17 bases between them. The germline V gene encodes CDR1 DFQATT and CDR2 SNEGSKA (reference sequence). This sample was also put to use in a study of T cells in Graves' hyperthyroidism and ophthalmopathy.

Sample: peripheral blood mononuclear cells (PBMCs), taken at new diagnosis, from a patient treated with antithyroid drugs. The chain combines TRBV20-1 with TRBJ2-1, with D possibly matching TRBD2 (5 bases). This receptor was taken from a woman in her thirties with Graves disease. CDR3 nucleotides: TGCAGTGCTAGAGATCCTGAGGCTAGCAGACACAATGAGCAGTTCTTC. Protein: CSARDPEASRHNEQFF.